A selection of T cell receptor beta chains follows, all from one sample in a study of blood T cell repertoires in COVID-19. The assay was immunoSEQ multiplex PCR, and TCRdb's table has in-frame clones only and misses some. Of about 120,000 clones listed, less than 85% are singletons. Sequencing was done on a sample of peripheral blood. Every receptor here comes from a man aged 30 to 39 with acute or convalescent COVID-19. The CDR3 runs from the conserved cysteine through the conserved F or W. A D gene is named only where the DNA matches it firmly. Rows give clone size only sometimes, using once, few, many, or a class for an expanded clone.

J: TRBJ1-5; size: -; V: TRBV10-1; D: -; DNA: TGCGCCAGCAAGGGGCGGCCCAGTCCCCAGCATTTT; CDR3: CASKGRPSPQHF
J: TRBJ1-2; size: -; V: TRBV6-6; D: -; DNA: TGTGCCAGCAGTTACTCGTCAAACTATGGCTACACCTTC; CDR3: CASSYSSNYGYTF
J: TRBJ2-1; size: -; V: TRBV30; D: -; DNA: TGTGCCTGGAGCGCCAAGCGGAGCTCCTACAATGAGCAGTTCTTC; CDR3: CAWSAKRSSYNEQFF
J: TRBJ1-6; size: -; V: TRBV6-5; D: -; DNA: TGTGCCAGCAGTTACGGTACAGGGATGGGTTCACCCCTCCACTTT; CDR3: CASSYGTGMGSPLHF
J: TRBJ2-7; size: -; V: TRBV27; D: TRBD2; DNA: TGTGCCAGCAGCAAGGGGACTAGCGGGGGCCCTCGGGGGTACGAGCAGTACTTC; CDR3: CASSKGTSGGPRGYEQYF
J: TRBJ2-7; size: few; V: TRBV7-2; D: -; DNA: TGTGCCAGCAGCTTAGAAGCGGGACAGGTCTACGAGCAGTACTTC; CDR3: CASSLEAGQVYEQYF
J: TRBJ1-3; size: once; V: TRBV5-5; D: TRBD1; DNA: TGTGCCAGCAGCTTGCGACTCTCATCCGGGACAGGGGTCGGAAACACCATATATTTT; CDR3: CASSLRLSSGTGVGNTIYF
J: TRBJ1-3; size: -; V: TRBV5-5; D: -; DNA: TGTGCCAGCAGCTTGGAACAGGATGGAAACACCATATATTTT; CDR3: CASSLEQDGNTIYF
J: TRBJ2-6; size: -; V: TRBV23-1; D: TRBD2; DNA: TGCGCCAGCAGTTCCCTAGCGGGGAGGCCTCTGGGGGCCAACGTCCTGACTTTC; CDR3: CASSSLAGRPLGANVLTF
J: TRBJ1-1; size: once; V: TRBV19; D: TRBD1; DNA: TGTGCCAGTAGCGACACAGGGGGGAGGGACACTGAAGCTTTCTTT; CDR3: CASSDTGGRDTEAFF
J: TRBJ1-2; size: -; V: TRBV18; D: -; DNA: TGTGCCAGCTCAGAGGCCGAGGACTATGGCTACACCTTC; CDR3: CASSEAEDYGYTF
J: TRBJ2-1; size: once; V: TRBV10-3; D: TRBD2; DNA: TGTGCCATCAGTGAGGGACTAGCGGGGGGGCAGGTGGAGTTCTTC; CDR3: CAISEGLAGGQVEFF
J: TRBJ2-6; size: -; V: TRBV4-2; D: TRBD2; DNA: TGTGCCAGCAGCCCAGGACTAGCGGGGGGGCCCGCTGGGGCCAACGTCCTGACTTTC; CDR3: CASSPGLAGGPAGANVLTF
J: TRBJ2-7; size: -; V: TRBV12-3/TRBV12-4; D: -; DNA: TGTGCCAGCAGTTTAGGGCTGGCCGACGAGCAGTACTTC; CDR3: CASSLGLADEQYF
J: TRBJ1-6; size: -; V: TRBV11-2; D: -; DNA: TGTGCCAGCAGCTCGCCCGGGACAAACACTAATTCACCCCTCCACTTT; CDR3: CASSSPGTNTNSPLHF
J: TRBJ2-1; size: many; V: TRBV15; D: -; DNA: TGTGCCACCAGCCGGTGGGGGGGGCCCTACAATGAGCAGTTCTTC; CDR3: CATSRWGGPYNEQFF
J: TRBJ1-3; size: -; V: TRBV27; D: TRBD1; DNA: TGTGCCAGCAGTTTATCAGGGACAGACTCTGGAAACACCATATATTTT; CDR3: CASSLSGTDSGNTIYF
J: TRBJ2-2; size: -; V: TRBV7-3; D: TRBD2; DNA: TGTGCCAGCAGCTTAAATAGCGGGGGGAACACCGGGGAGCTGTTTTTT; CDR3: CASSLNSGGNTGELFF
J: TRBJ1-5; size: -; V: TRBV7-9; D: -; DNA: TGTGCCAGCAGCTTAGCAGGGGTACAGGCTCCCCAGCATTTT; CDR3: CASSLAGVQAPQHF
J: TRBJ1-2; size: -; V: TRBV3-1/TRBV3-2; D: -; DNA: TGTGCCAGCAGCCAAGGGCCGAATAACTATGGCTACACCTTC; CDR3: CASSQGPNNYGYTF
J: TRBJ2-3; size: -; V: TRBV6-5; D: -; DNA: TGTGCCAGCAGTTCAGGAGCGGGCCGCACAGATACGCAGTATTTT; CDR3: CASSSGAGRTDTQYF
J: TRBJ2-1; size: -; V: TRBV7-9; D: TRBD2; DNA: TGTGCCAGCAGCTTACGGGAGGGCCCCTACAATGAGCAGTTCTTC; CDR3: CASSLREGPYNEQFF
J: TRBJ2-1; size: once; V: TRBV7-8; D: TRBD2; DNA: TGTGCCAGCAGCTTAGGCACCACTAGCGGGGGGGTTTTCTCCTACAATGAGCAGTTCTTC; CDR3: CASSLGTTSGGVFSYNEQFF
J: TRBJ1-2; size: once; V: TRBV5-5; D: -; DNA: TGTGCCAGCAGCTTGGACGGCAGCGAGAACTATGGCTACACCTTC; CDR3: CASSLDGSENYGYTF
J: TRBJ1-1; size: once; V: TRBV14; D: -; DNA: TGTGCCAGCAGCGCTCGACAGAGGAACACTGAAGCTTTCTTT; CDR3: CASSARQRNTEAFF
J: TRBJ1-2; size: -; V: TRBV29-1; D: -; DNA: TGCAGCGTTGAATGGGCAGGAACTAACTATGGCTACACCTTC; CDR3: CSVEWAGTNYGYTF
J: TRBJ2-7; size: few; V: TRBV6-5; D: TRBD2; DNA: TGTGCCAGCAGTCCCGGGACTAGCGGGGATGAGCAGTACTTC; CDR3: CASSPGTSGDEQYF
J: TRBJ2-1; size: -; V: TRBV29-1; D: -; DNA: TGCAGCGTTGTAATCTCGGGGGAAGCGAGGGGGCAGTTCTTC; CDR3: CSVVISGEARGQFF
J: TRBJ1-3; size: -; V: TRBV30; D: -; DNA: TGTGCCTGGAGTCAGGCGAATGGAAACACCATATATTTT; CDR3: CAWSQANGNTIYF
J: TRBJ2-1; size: -; V: TRBV10-1; D: -; DNA: TGCGCCAGCAGCGATCGGAGGACCCAAGAAAATGAGCAGTTCTTC; CDR3: CASSDRRTQENEQFF
J: TRBJ1-1; size: many; V: TRBV5-4; D: -; DNA: TGTGCCAGCAGCTTCACGGTTTCGAACACTGAAGCTTTCTTT; CDR3: CASSFTVSNTEAFF
J: TRBJ1-5; size: -; V: TRBV27; D: -; DNA: TGTGCCAGCAGTCCCTCCGCAGGCAGCAATCAGCCCCAGCATTTT; CDR3: CASSPSAGSNQPQHF
J: TRBJ2-3; size: -; V: TRBV7-3; D: -; DNA: TGTGCCAGCAGCTTACAGACTAGCACAGATACGCAGTATTTT; CDR3: CASSLQTSTDTQYF
J: TRBJ2-1; size: -; V: TRBV27; D: -; DNA: TGTGCCAGCAGACTTCGTCCACAGGCTACTTACAATGAGCAGTTCTTC; CDR3: CASRLRPQATYNEQFF
J: TRBJ1-1; size: -; V: TRBV12-5; D: -; DNA: TGTGCTAGTGGTTTGGTCGGGGTCACTGAAGCTTTCTTT; CDR3: CASGLVGVTEAFF
J: TRBJ2-6; size: -; V: TRBV12-5; D: -; DNA: TGTGCTAGTGGTTGGGTCCCGGTATACATGGAAGGACTCTCTGGGGCCAACGTCCTGACTTTC; CDR3: CASGWVPVYMEGLSGANVLTF
J: TRBJ2-1; size: -; V: TRBV6-2/TRBV6-3; D: TRBD2; DNA: TGTGCCAGCACCCCCCGGGGGGGCAATGAGCAGTTCTTC; CDR3: CASTPRGGNEQFF